Below, 4 T cell receptor beta chains from the same sample are listed, as sequenced in a study of shared clonotypes between healthy human individuals (TCRdb year 2020). To prepare the library, the immunoSEQ multiplex PCR assay was applied. Not all clones reach the TCRdb copy of this immuneACCESS table, which keeps in-frame sequences only. Checked studies attribute under half of the gap to unresolved V genes and leave the rest unexplained. For this sample the table gives about 2 million clones, of which roughly 94% were detected only once. Of the sample, 0.13% falls within the top ten clones. The sample was naive CD4+ T cells sorted from blood. The cell subset or site label corresponds to: CD45RA+ positively selected. Receptors were obtained from a man aged 18 to 35 in good health.

This clone appeared once. This sample includes further DNA sequences coding for the same CDR3. This chain joins TRBV11-2 and TRBJ2-2, with 8 bases aligning to TRBD2. In germline, CDR1 is SGHAT, CDR2 FQNNGV. Germline trimming cut 1 base from V and 5 bases from J; bases unmatched to any gene: 0. The CDR3 loop spans 14 amino acids. The CDR3 loop is CASSLAGGTGELFF. The CDR3 coding sequence is TGTGCCAGCAGCTTAGCGGGAGGGACCGGGGAGCTGTTTTTT.

The sample holds one count of this clone. V is TRBV25-1 and J is TRBJ1-5, with D possibly matching TRBD1 (5 bases). The germline V and J ends were trimmed by 2 bases and 7 bases, with 9 bases remaining between them. The germline V gene has CDR1 MGHDK and CDR2 SYGVNS. The CDR3 totals 13 residues. In nucleotides, the CDR3 is TGTGCCAGCAGTGAACAGGGCGGGCAGCCCCAGCATTTT. Protein product: CASSEQGGQPQHF.

This chain links TRBV7-2 with TRBJ2-3; 8 nucleotides match TRBD2. V trimming: 5 bases; J trimming: 6 bases; junction bases outside the gene matches: 7. Germline V gene data show CDR1 as SGHTA and CDR2 as FQGNSA. This CDR3 region has 14 residues. The CDR3 sequence is CASSPRRGEDTQYF. The DNA for the CDR3 is TGTGCCAGCAGCCCTCGGCGGGGGGAGGATACGCAGTATTTT.

The chain combines TRBV11-3 with TRBJ2-7; 8 positions match TRBD1. Germline V lookup: CDR1 SGHNT, CDR2 YENEEA. V lost 2 bases to trimming and J lost 3 bases; unmatched junction nucleotides: 6. The CDR3 contains 15 residues. The CDR3 region is CASSLRTGWSYEQYF. The CDR3 DNA sequence: TGTGCCAGCAGCTTACGGACAGGGTGGAGCTACGAGCAGTACTTC.